These T cell receptor beta chains were read from a single sample in a study of tumor and adjacent non-tumor tissue in lung cancer. One entry per CDR3 protein, called by TCRdb with MiXCR from the multiplex PCR reads. The data show 43,000 or so distinct CDR3 sequences, about three fifths seen once. The sequenced sample consisted of distant non-tumor lung tissue. The receptors were gathered from a man aged 45 to 65 with non-small cell lung cancer. Each CDR3 is given with its conserved first and last residue. D genes are given only for firm matches. A row's size may be missing; if present it is once, few, many or a size class.

DNA: TGCAGCGCCAGGGAGGCTGGGGCCAACGTCCTGACTTTC; CDR3: CSAREAGANVLTF; J: TRBJ2-6; size: many; V: TRBV29-1; D: -
DNA: TGTGCCAGCAGCGCTAGGACAGGGGGCTCCTCCTATAATTCACCCCTCCACTTT; CDR3: CASSARTGGSSYNSPLHF; J: TRBJ1-6; size: medium-sized; V: TRBV11-2; D: TRBD1
DNA: TGTGCCAGCTCCCAAGGGGTAGCGGGGACCTACGAGCAGTACTTC; CDR3: CASSQGVAGTYEQYF; J: TRBJ2-7; size: -; V: TRBV25-1; D: TRBD2
DNA: TGCAGCGTTGTGGGCTCCAAGAGGGATACGCAGTATTTT; CDR3: CSVVGSKRDTQYF; J: TRBJ2-3; size: -; V: TRBV29-1; D: -
DNA: TGTGCCAGCAGTCTCGCAGGGTACGGAAACACCATATATTTT; CDR3: CASSLAGYGNTIYF; J: TRBJ1-3; size: -; V: TRBV6-6; D: -
DNA: TGCAGTGCTGACGGGGGGCATAACACCGGGGAGCTGTTTTTT; CDR3: CSADGGHNTGELFF; J: TRBJ2-2; size: few; V: TRBV20-1; D: -
DNA: TGCAGTACTAGAGATCTGACTAGCGGGAGGGCCTATACCGGGGAGCTGTTTTTT; CDR3: CSTRDLTSGRAYTGELFF; J: TRBJ2-2; size: -; V: TRBV20-1; D: TRBD2
DNA: TGTGCCAGCAGCTTTGACACCGGGGAGCTGTTTTTT; CDR3: CASSFDTGELFF; J: TRBJ2-2; size: many; V: TRBV5-6; D: -
DNA: TGTGCCAGCAGCTTAGCCGGGGAAGGTTATCAGCCCCAGCATTTT; CDR3: CASSLAGEGYQPQHF; J: TRBJ1-5; size: few; V: TRBV11-2; D: -
DNA: TGCATAGTTGAAGGGGGCGAAAACACCATATATTTT; CDR3: CIVEGGENTIYF; J: TRBJ1-3; size: -; V: TRBV29-1; D: TRBD1
DNA: TGTGCCAGCAGTTTTATTCCTAATGGAAAACTGCTTTTT; CDR3: CASSFIPNGKLLF; J: TRBJ1-4; size: -; V: TRBV12-3/TRBV12-4; D: -
DNA: TGTGTCAGCAGCTTAGGGGGGACTAGCGTAAGCTCCTGCGAGCAATACTTC; CDR3: CVSSLGGTSVSSCEQYF; J: TRBJ2-7; size: -; V: TRBV11-2; D: TRBD2
DNA: TGTGCCTGCAGATCACCTAGCGGGGGGGCGGCCATCAATGAGCAGTTCTTC; CDR3: CACRSPSGGAAINEQFF; J: TRBJ2-1; size: few; V: TRBV5-6; D: TRBD2
DNA: TGTGCCAGCAGCCAATTGAGACAGGGTTCTTATAGCAATCAGCCCCAGCATTTT; CDR3: CASSQLRQGSYSNQPQHF; J: TRBJ1-5; size: many; V: TRBV28; D: TRBD1
DNA: TGTGCCAGCGGCGCAGGGGCGGGAAGCTCGACAGATATGCAGTATTTT; CDR3: CASGAGAGSSTDMQYF; J: TRBJ2-3; size: -; V: TRBV11-2; D: -
DNA: TGCGCCAGCAGCTTGGTCGCGACTAGCTCCTACAATGAGCAGTTCTTC; CDR3: CASSLVATSSYNEQFF; J: TRBJ2-1; size: -; V: TRBV5-1; D: -
DNA: TGTGTCAGCAGTCGGGACAGCGTGGGGCAGCAGTACTTC; CDR3: CVSSRDSVGQQYF; J: TRBJ2-7; size: -; V: TRBV2; D: TRBD1
DNA: TGTGCCAGTAGTGAGATCCGGGACTCGTGTAATCAGCCCCAGCATTTT; CDR3: CASSEIRDSCNQPQHF; J: TRBJ1-5; size: -; V: TRBV6-1; D: -
DNA: TGTGCCAGCAGTCAACAGGGGAATCACTACGAGCAGTACTTC; CDR3: CASSQQGNHYEQYF; J: TRBJ2-7; size: many; V: TRBV28; D: TRBD1
DNA: TGCGTCAGCAGCTTGGTCGTCGCCAGTAGCTCCTACGAGCAGTACTTC; CDR3: CVSSLVVASSSYEQYF; J: TRBJ2-7; size: -; V: TRBV5-1; D: -
DNA: TGTGTCAGCAGTCTTCCGGACAACACCATATATTTT; CDR3: CVSSLPDNTIYF; J: TRBJ1-3; size: -; V: TRBV11-2; D: -
DNA: TGTGCCCGGAGTGCCGTCCCAAAAAGAATAGCTTTCTTT; CDR3: CARSAVPKRIAFF; J: TRBJ1-1; size: -; V: TRBV30; D: -
DNA: TGTACCAACAGCTTAAATTCTTTCTCTGGGGCCAACGTCCAGACTTTC; CDR3: CTNSLNSFSGANVQTF; J: TRBJ2-6; size: -; V: TRBV11-1; D: -
DNA: TGCAGTACTTCCCCAGCAGGGTCTGGAAACACCATATATTTT; CDR3: CSTSPAGSGNTIYF; J: TRBJ1-3; size: -; V: TRBV20-1; D: -
DNA: TGTGCCAGCAGTCCCACGACAGGGGGTATTCAGCCCCAGCATTTT; CDR3: CASSPTTGGIQPQHF; J: TRBJ1-5; size: -; V: TRBV28; D: TRBD1
DNA: TGTGCCGGCAGGACGACAGGTGTCTACGAGCAGTATTTC; CDR3: CAGRTTGVYEQYF; J: TRBJ2-7; size: -; V: TRBV11-1; D: -
DNA: TGCAGCGTTGAGGGGTCGGGGCGGGAGACCCAGTACTTC; CDR3: CSVEGSGRETQYF; J: TRBJ2-5; size: many; V: TRBV29-1; D: -
DNA: TGTCCCAGCAGCTTGGACCTGGGTTGGTCCTATGGCTACACCTTC; CDR3: CPSSLDLGWSYGYTF; J: TRBJ1-2; size: -; V: TRBV5-5; D: -
DNA: TGTGCCAGCCGGACAGGGGGGATCTATGGCTACACATTC; CDR3: CASRTGGIYGYTF; J: TRBJ1-2; size: -; V: TRBV6-2/TRBV6-3; D: TRBD1
DNA: TGCGCCAGCAGCCAAAGGGACAGTTTTGACACAGATACGCAGTATTTC; CDR3: CASSQRDSFDTDTQYF; J: TRBJ2-3; size: -; V: TRBV4-1; D: TRBD1
DNA: TGTGCCACTTCAGCCAGGGAGGGAGGGTACACCGGGGAGCTGTTTTTT; CDR3: CATSAREGGYTGELFF; J: TRBJ2-2; size: many; V: TRBV28; D: TRBD2
DNA: TGTGTCTTGTCCACCCCGTACGTCTCTGGGGCCAACGTCCTGACTTTC; CDR3: CVLSTPYVSGANVLTF; J: TRBJ2-6; size: once; V: TRBV30; D: -
DNA: TGCGCCAGCGGCCAAAACCAATCAATCCGGCCCCAACATTTT; CDR3: CASGQNQSIRPQHF; J: TRBJ1-5; size: -; V: TRBV4-1; D: -
DNA: TGTGCCAGCATTTACTCTCGGACAGGGTCCCAATACTTC; CDR3: CASIYSRTGSQYF; J: TRBJ2-5; size: -; V: TRBV6-5; D: TRBD1
DNA: TGTGCCAGTAGCGAAAGGGGTCCCACACGGGCGGGCAATCAGCCCCAGCATTTT; CDR3: CASSERGPTRAGNQPQHF; J: TRBJ1-5; size: few; V: TRBV19; D: -
DNA: TGTGCCAGCAGTCTTATACGTCCCGGGACATGGGGCATCGCAGCTTTCTTT; CDR3: CASSLIRPGTWGIAAFF; J: TRBJ1-1; size: -; V: TRBV6-1; D: -
DNA: TGTGCCAGCAGATTGGAGGCACTGGGAAGTAATGAAAAACTGTTTTTT; CDR3: CASRLEALGSNEKLFF; J: TRBJ1-4; size: -; V: TRBV5-6; D: -
DNA: TGTGCCAGCAGTTACTCCGGGACAGGGGATTCCCACGCGCAGTACTTC; CDR3: CASSYSGTGDSHAQYF; J: TRBJ2-7; size: -; V: TRBV6-2/TRBV6-3; D: TRBD1
DNA: TGTGCCAGCAGCCTCGGACTAGCGGATTACAATGAGCAGTTCTTC; CDR3: CASSLGLADYNEQFF; J: TRBJ2-1; size: -; V: TRBV7-2; D: TRBD2
DNA: TGTGTCAGCAGCAAAGTCAGGGGACAGGCCGGGGACCTGTTTTTT; CDR3: CVSSKVRGQAGDLFF; J: TRBJ2-2; size: -; V: TRBV6-5; D: TRBD1
DNA: TGTGCCAGCAGTGCGCGGGACAGGGGTGGCTACACCTTC; CDR3: CASSARDRGGYTF; J: TRBJ1-2; size: few; V: TRBV25-1; D: TRBD1
DNA: TGTGTCAGCAGTTACTCTGCTGGTAACGGGACAGGGGGCTACGAGCAGTACTTC; CDR3: CVSSYSAGNGTGGYEQYF; J: TRBJ2-7; size: -; V: TRBV6-5; D: TRBD1
DNA: TGTGCCACCAGTGATTTGCACGGGACAATGAACACCGGGGAGCTGTTTTTT; CDR3: CATSDLHGTMNTGELFF; J: TRBJ2-2; size: few; V: TRBV24-1; D: -
DNA: TGTGTCAGCAGTGACCAGCAGGGGGGAAGCACTGAAGCTTTCTTT; CDR3: CVSSDQQGGSTEAFF; J: TRBJ1-1; size: -; V: TRBV6-5; D: TRBD1
DNA: TGCGCCAGCAGTGGAGGTCACGAGCAGTTCTTC; CDR3: CASSGGHEQFF; J: TRBJ2-1; size: -; V: TRBV10-2; D: -
DNA: TGTCCCATCAGTCGAGACAGGGGGAACACTGAAGCTTCCTTT; CDR3: CPISRDRGNTEASF; J: TRBJ1-1; size: -; V: TRBV10-3; D: TRBD1